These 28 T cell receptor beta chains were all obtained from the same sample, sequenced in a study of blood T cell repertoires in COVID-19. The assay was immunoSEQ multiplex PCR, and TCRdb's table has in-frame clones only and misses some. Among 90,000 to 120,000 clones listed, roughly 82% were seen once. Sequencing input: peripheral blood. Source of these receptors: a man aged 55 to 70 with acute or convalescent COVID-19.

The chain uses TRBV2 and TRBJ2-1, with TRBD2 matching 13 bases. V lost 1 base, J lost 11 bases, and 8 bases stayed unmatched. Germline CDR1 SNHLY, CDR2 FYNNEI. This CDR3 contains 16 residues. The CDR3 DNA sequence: TGTGCCAGCAGTGAAGGTTCACTAGCGGGAGGGGGTAAGCAGTTCTTC. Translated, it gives CASSEGSLAGGGKQFF.

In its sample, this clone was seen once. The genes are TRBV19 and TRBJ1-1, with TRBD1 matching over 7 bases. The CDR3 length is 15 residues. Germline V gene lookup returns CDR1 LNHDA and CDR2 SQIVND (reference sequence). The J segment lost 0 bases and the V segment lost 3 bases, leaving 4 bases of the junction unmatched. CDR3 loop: CASSMWDSMNTEAFF. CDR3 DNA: TGTGCCAGTAGTATGTGGGACAGCATGAACACTGAAGCTTTCTTT. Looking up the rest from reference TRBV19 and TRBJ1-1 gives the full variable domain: DGGITQSPKYLFRKEGQNVTLSCEQNLNHDAMYWYRQDPGQGLRLIYYSQIVNDFQKGDIAEGYSVSREKKESFPLTVTSAQKNPTAFYLCASSMWDSMNTEAFFGQGTRLTVV.

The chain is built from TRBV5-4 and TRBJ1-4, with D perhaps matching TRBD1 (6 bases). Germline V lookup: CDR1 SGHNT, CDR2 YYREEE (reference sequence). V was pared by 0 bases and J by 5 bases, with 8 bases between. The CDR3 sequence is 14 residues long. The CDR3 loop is CASSLGTENEKLFF. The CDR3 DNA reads TGTGCCAGCAGCTTGGGGACAGAAAATGAAAAACTGTTTTTT.

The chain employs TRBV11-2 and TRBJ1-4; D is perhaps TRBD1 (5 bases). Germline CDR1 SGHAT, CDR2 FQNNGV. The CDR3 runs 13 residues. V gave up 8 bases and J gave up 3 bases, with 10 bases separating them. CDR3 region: CASGHPANEKLFF. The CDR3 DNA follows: TGTGCCAGCGGACATCCGGCTAATGAAAAACTGTTTTTT.

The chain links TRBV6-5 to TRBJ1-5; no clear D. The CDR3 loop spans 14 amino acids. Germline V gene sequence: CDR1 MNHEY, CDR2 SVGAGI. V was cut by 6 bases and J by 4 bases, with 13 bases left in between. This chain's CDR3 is CASRALAGNQPQHF. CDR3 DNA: TGTGCCAGCAGGGCCTTAGCTGGGAATCAGCCCCAGCATTTT.

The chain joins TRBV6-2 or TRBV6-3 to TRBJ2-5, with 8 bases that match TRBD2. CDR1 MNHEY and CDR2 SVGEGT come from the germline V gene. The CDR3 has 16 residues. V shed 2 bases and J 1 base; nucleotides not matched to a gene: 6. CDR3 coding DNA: TGTGCCAGCAGTTACGGGGGTAGCGGGACCCAAGAGACCCAGTACTTC. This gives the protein CASSYGGSGTQETQYF.

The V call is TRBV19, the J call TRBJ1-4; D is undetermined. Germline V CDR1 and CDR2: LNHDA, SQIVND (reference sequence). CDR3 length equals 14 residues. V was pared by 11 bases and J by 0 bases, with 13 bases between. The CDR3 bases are TGTGCCGCGGCGGTTGACGCAACTAATGAAAAACTGTTTTTT. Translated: CAAAVDATNEKLFF.

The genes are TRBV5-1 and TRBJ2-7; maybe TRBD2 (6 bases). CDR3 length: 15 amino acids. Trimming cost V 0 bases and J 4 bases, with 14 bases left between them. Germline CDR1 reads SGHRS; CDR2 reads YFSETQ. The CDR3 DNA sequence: TGCGCCAGCAGCTTGGTAGGAGGGGAGTGGTACGAGCAGTACTTC. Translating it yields CASSLVGGEWYEQYF.

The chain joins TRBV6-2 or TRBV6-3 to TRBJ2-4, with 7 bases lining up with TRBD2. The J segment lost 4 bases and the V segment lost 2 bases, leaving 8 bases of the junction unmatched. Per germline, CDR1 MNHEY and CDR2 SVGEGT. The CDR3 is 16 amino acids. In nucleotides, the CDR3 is TGTGCCAGCAGTTACCGGTCGGCCGGGAGGAAAAACATTCAGTACTTC. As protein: CASSYRSAGRKNIQYF.

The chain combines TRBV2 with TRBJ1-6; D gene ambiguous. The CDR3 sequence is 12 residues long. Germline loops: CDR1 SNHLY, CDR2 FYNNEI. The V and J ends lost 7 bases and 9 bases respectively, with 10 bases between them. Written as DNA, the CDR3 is TGTGCCAGCATTAGTCGCGCTTCACCCCTCCACTTT. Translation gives CASISRASPLHF.

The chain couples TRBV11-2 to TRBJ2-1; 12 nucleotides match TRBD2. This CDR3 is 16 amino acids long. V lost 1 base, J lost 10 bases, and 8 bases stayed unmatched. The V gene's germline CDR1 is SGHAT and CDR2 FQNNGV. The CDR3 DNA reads TGTGCCAGCAGCTTAGGACTAGCGGGGGCCCCTTGGGAGCAGTTCTTC. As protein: CASSLGLAGAPWEQFF. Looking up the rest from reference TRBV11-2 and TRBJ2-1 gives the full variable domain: EAGVAQSPRYKIIEKRQSVAFWCNPISGHATLYWYQQILGQGPKLLIQFQNNGVVDDSQLPKDRFSAERLKGVDSTLKIQPAKLEDSAVYLCASSLGLAGAPWEQFFGPGTRLTVL.

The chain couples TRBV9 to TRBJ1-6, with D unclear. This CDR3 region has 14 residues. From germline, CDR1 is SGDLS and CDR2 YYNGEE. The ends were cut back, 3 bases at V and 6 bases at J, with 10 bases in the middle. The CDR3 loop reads CASSERTVNSPLHF. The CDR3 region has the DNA TGTGCCAGCAGCGAGAGAACAGTTAATTCACCCCTCCACTTT. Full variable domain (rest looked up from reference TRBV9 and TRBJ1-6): DSGVTQTPKHLITATGQRVTLRCSPRSGDLSVYWYQQSLDQGLQFLIQYYNGEERAKGNILERFSAQQFPDLHSELNLSSLELGDSALYFCASSERTVNSPLHFGNGTRLTVT.

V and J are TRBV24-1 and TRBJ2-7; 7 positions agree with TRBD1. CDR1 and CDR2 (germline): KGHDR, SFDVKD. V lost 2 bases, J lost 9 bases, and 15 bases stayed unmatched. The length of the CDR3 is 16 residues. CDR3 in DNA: TGTGCCACCAGTGATTCGAGGACAGGACCTCAACATGTGCAGTACTTC. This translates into CATSDSRTGPQHVQYF.

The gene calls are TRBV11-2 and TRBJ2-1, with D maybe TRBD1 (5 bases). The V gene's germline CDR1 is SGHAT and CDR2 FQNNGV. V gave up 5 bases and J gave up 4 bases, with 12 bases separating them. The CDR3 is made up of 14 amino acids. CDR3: CASSPDSFYNEQFF. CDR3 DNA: TGTGCCAGCAGCCCAGACAGCTTTTACAATGAGCAGTTCTTC. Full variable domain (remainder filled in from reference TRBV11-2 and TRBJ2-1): EAGVAQSPRYKIIEKRQSVAFWCNPISGHATLYWYQQILGQGPKLLIQFQNNGVVDDSQLPKDRFSAERLKGVDSTLKIQPAKLEDSAVYLCASSPDSFYNEQFFGPGTRLTVL.

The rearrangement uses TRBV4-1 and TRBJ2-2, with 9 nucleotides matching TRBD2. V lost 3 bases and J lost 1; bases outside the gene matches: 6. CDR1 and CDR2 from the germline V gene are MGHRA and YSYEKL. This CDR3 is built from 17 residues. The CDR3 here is CASSHSTSGGNTGELFF. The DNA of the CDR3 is TGCGCCAGCAGCCATTCGACTAGCGGAGGGAACACCGGGGAGCTGTTTTTT.

DNA for the CDR3: TGTGCCAGCTCCCGAAGCGACAGAAAATCACCCCTCCACTTT. Its protein is CASSRSDRKSPLHF. The rearrangement links TRBV18 to TRBJ1-6; TRBD1 might be the D (5 bases). The CDR3 covers 14 residues. Trimming left V 6 bases short and J 10 bases short, with 16 bases between. Looked up from germline, CDR1 is KGHSH and CDR2 is LQKENI. Using reference TRBV18 and TRBJ1-6 for the parts outside the CDR3, the full variable domain is NAGVMQNPRHLVRRRGQEARLRCSPMKGHSHVYWYRQLPEEGLKFMVYLQKENIIDESGMPKERFSAEFPKEGPSILRIQQVVRGDSAAYFCASSRSDRKSPLHFGNGTRLTVT.

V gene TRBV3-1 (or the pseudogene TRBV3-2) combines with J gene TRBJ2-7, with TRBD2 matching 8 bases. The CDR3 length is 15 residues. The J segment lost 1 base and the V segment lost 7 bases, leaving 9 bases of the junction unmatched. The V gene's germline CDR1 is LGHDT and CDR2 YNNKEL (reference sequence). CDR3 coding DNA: TGTGCCAGCAAAGCGAGTAGCGGGGCATCCTACGAGCAGTACTTC. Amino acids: CASKASSGASYEQYF.

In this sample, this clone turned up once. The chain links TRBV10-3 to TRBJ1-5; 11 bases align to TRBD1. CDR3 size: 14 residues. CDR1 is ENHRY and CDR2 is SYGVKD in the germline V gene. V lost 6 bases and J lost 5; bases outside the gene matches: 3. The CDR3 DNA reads TGTGCCATCAGACCGGGACAGGGGGATCAGCCCCAGCATTTT. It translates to CAIRPGQGDQPQHF.

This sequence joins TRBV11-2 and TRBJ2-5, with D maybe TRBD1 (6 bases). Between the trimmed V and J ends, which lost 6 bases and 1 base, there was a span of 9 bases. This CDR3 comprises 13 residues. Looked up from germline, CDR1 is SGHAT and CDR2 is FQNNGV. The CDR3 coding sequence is TGTGCCAGCAGTCAACAGGGCCAAGAGACCCAGTACTTC. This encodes CASSQQGQETQYF.

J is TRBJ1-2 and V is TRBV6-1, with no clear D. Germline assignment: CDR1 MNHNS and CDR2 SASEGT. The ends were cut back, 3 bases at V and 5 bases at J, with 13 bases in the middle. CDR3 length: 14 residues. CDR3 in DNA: TGTGCCAGCAGTGATGACAAAGCGGGGTATGGCTACACCTTC. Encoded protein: CASSDDKAGYGYTF.

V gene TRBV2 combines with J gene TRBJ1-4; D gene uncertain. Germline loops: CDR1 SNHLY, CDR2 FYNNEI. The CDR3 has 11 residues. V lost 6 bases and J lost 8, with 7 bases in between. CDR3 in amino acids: CASREQEKLFF. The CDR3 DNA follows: TGTGCCAGCAGAGAACAGGAAAAACTGTTTTTT.

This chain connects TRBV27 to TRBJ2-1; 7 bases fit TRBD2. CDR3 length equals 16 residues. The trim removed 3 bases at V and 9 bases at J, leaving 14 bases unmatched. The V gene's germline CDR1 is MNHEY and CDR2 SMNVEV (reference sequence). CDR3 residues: CASSLVPAGVPTEQFF. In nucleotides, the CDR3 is TGTGCCAGCAGTTTGGTCCCGGCGGGGGTCCCCACTGAGCAGTTCTTC.

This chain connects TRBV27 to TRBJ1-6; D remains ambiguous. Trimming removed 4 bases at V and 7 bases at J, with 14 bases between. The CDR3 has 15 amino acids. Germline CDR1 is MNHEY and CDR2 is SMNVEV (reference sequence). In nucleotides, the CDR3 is TGTGCCAGCAGTTCTGGTGCGGGATACAATTCACCCCTCCACTTT. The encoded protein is CASSSGAGYNSPLHF.

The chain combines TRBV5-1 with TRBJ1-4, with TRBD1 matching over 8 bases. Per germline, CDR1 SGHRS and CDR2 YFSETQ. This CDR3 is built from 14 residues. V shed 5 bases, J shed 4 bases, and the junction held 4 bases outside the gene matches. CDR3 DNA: TGCGCCAGCAGGATGACAGGGGTTAATGAAAAACTGTTTTTT. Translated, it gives CASRMTGVNEKLFF.

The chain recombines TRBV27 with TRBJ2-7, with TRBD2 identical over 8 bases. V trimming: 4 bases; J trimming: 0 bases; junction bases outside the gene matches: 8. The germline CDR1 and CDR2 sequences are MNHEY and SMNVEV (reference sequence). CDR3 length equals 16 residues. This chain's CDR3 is CASSSIAGRSSYEQYF. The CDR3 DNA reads TGTGCCAGCAGTTCTATAGCGGGGAGGAGCTCCTACGAGCAGTACTTC.

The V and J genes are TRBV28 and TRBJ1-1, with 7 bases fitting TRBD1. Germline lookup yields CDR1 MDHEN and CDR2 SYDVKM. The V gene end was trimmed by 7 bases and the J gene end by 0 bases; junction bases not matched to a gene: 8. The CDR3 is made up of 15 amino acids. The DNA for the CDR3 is TGTGCCAGCAACTTGAACAGGGGTTTGAACACTGAAGCTTTCTTT. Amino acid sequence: CASNLNRGLNTEAFF. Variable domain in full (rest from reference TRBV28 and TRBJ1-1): DVKVTQSSRYLVKRTGEKVFLECVQDMDHENMFWYRQDPGLGLRLIYFSYDVKMKEKGDIPEGYSVSREKKERFSLILESASTNQTSMYLCASNLNRGLNTEAFFGQGTRLTVV.

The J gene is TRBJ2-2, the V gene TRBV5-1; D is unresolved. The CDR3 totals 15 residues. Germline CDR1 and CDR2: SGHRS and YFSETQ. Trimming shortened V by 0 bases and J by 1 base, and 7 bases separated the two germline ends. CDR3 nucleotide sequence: TGCGCCAGCAGCTTGGGCAGGCAGAACACCGGGGAGCTGTTTTTT. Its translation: CASSLGRQNTGELFF.

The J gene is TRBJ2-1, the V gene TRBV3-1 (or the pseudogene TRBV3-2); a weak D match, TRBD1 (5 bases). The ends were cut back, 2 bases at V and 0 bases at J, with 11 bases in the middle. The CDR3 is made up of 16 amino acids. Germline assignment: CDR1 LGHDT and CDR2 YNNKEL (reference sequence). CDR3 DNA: TGTGCCAGCAGCCAAACAGGCCCGAGCTCCTACAATGAGCAGTTCTTC. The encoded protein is CASSQTGPSSYNEQFF.